The T cell receptor beta chain described here comes from a study of Graves' ophthalmopathy and Graves' hyperthyroidism. Study-wide points: The model's prediction of ophthalmopathy progression had just over 70% sensitivity and 72% to 85% specificity.

This clonotype was detected ten times or more. Its specificity is unknown. RNA transcripts yielded amplified TCR beta CDR3 regions. HTBI primers primed a first-round RT-PCR, and a second-round multiplex PCR followed. TCRdb processed the multiplex PCR reads anew with MiXCR; each CDR3 protein has one entry. Here the sample spans 400,000 to 450,000 distinct CDR3 sequences, roughly 21% being singletons. V dropped 1 base and J dropped 1; count of bases not matched to a gene: 4. Germline CDR1 reads SGHRS; CDR2 reads YFSETQ. This CDR3 is built from 15 residues. Patients in the hyperthyroidism group, adults aged 18 to 65, were newly diagnosed, under 2 months' duration.

Source material: peripheral blood. The chain uses TRBV5-1 and TRBJ2-7; TRBD1 agrees at 8 bases. The receptor was isolated from a young woman with stable Graves' hyperthyroidism. The CDR3 protein is CASSLRTGSSYEQYF. CDR3 nucleotide sequence: TGCGCCAGCAGCTTGAGGACAGGGTCTTCCTACGAGCAGTACTTC.